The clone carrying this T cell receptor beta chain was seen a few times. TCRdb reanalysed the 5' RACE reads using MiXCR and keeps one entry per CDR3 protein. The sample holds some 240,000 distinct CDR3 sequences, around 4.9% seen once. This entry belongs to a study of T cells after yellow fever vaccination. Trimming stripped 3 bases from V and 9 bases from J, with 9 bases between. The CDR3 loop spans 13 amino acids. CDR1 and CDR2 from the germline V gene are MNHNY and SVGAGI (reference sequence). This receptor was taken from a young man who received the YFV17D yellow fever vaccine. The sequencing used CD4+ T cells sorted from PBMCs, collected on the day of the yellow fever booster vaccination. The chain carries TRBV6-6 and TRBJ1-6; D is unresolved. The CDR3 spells CASSYREASPLHF. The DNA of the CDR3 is TGTGCCAGCAGTTATAGGGAGGCTTCACCCCTCCACTTT.